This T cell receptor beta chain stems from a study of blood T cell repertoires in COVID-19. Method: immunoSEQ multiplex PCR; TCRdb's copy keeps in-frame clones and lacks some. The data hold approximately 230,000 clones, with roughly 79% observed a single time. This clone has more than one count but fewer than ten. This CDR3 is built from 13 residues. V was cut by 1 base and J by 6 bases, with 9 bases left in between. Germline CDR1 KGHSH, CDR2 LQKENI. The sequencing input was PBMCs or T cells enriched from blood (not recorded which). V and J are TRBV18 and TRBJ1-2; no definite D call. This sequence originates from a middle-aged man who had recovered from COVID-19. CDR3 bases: TGTGCCAGCTCACCACTAGTCCCCGATGGCTACACCTTC. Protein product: CASSPLVPDGYTF.